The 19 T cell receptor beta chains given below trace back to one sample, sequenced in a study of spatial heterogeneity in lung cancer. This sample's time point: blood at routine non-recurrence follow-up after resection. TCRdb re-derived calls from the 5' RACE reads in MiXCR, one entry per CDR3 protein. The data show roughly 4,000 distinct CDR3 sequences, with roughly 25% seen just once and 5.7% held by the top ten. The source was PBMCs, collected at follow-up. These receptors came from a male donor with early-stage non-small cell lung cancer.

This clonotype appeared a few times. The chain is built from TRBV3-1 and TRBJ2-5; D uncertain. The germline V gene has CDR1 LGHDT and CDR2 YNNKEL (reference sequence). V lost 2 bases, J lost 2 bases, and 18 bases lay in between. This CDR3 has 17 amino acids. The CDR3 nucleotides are TGTGCCAGCAGCCAAAAAGCACGGTCAAGCGAACAAGAGACCCAGTACTTC. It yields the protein CASSQKARSSEQETQYF.

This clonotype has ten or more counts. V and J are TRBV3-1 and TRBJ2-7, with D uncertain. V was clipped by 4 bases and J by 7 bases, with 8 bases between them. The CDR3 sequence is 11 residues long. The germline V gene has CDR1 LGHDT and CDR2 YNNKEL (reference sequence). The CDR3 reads CASSRQWEQYF. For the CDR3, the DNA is TGTGCCAGCAGCCGCCAGTGGGAGCAGTACTTC.

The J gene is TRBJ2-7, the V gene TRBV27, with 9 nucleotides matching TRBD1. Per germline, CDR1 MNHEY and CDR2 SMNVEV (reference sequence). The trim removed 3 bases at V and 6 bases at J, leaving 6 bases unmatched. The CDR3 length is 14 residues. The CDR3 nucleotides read TGTGCCAGCAGTTTTTGGGACAGGGATGGCGAGCAGTACTTC. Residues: CASSFWDRDGEQYF.

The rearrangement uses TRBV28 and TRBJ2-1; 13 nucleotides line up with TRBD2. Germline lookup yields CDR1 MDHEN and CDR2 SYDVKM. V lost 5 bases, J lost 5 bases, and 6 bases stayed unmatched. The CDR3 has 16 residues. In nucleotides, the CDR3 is TGTGCCAGCAGTCTCGGACTAGCGGGGGCTCACAATGAGCAGTTCTTC. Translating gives CASSLGLAGAHNEQFF.

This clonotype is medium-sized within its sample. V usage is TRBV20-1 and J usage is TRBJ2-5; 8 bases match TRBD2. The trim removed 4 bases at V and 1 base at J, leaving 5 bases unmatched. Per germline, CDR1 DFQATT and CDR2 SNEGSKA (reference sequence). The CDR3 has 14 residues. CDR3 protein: CSATDTSGQETQYF. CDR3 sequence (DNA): TGCAGTGCTACCGATACTAGCGGCCAAGAGACCCAGTACTTC.

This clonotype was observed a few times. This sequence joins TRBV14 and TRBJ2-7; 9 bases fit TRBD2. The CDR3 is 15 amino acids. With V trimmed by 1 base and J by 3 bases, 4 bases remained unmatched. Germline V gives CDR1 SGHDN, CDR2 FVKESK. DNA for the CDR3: TGTGCCAGCAGCCAAGCGACTAGCGGTAGCTACGAGCAGTACTTC. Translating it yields CASSQATSGSYEQYF.

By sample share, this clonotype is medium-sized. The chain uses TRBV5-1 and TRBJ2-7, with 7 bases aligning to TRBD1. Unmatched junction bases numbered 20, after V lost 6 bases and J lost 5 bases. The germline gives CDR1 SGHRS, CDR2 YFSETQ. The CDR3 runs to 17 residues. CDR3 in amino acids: CASTNQGTGTEGHEQYF. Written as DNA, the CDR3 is TGCGCCAGCACCAATCAGGGGACCGGGACAGAAGGCCACGAGCAGTACTTC.

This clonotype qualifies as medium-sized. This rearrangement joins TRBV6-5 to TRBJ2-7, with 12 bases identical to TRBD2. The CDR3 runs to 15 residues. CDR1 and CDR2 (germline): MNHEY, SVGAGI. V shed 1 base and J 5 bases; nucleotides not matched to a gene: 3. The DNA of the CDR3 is TGTGCCAGCAGTTACTTGGCTAGCGGGGGGGACGAGCAGTACTTC. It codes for CASSYLASGGDEQYF.

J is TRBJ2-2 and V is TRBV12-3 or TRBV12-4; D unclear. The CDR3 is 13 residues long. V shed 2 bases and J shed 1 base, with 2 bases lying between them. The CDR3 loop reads CASSLQNTGELFF. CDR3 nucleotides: TGTGCCAGCAGTTTACAGAACACCGGGGAGCTGTTTTTT.

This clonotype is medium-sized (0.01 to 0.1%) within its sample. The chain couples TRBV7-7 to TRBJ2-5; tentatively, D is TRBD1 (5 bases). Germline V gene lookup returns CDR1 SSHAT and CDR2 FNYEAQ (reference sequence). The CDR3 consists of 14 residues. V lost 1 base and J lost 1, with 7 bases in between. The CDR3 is CASSLGDSQETQYF. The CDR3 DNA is TGTGCCAGCAGCTTAGGTGACAGCCAAGAGACCCAGTACTTC.

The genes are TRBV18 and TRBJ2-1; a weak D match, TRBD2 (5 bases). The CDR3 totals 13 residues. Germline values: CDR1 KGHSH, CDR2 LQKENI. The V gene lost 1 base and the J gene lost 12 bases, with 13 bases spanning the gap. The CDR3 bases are TGTGCCAGCTCACCACGGGGAAACAGCGGGCAGTTCTTC. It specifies CASSPRGNSGQFF.

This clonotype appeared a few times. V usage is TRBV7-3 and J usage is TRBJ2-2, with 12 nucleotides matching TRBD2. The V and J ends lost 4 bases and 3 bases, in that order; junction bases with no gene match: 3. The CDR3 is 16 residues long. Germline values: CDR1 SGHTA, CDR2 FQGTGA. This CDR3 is CASSSRLAGDTGELFF. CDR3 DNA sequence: TGTGCCAGCAGCTCTCGACTAGCGGGGGACACCGGGGAGCTGTTTTTT.

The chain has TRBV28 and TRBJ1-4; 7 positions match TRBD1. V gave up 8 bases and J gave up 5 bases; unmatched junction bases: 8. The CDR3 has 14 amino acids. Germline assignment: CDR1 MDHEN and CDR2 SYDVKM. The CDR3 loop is CASLAGGKNEKLFF. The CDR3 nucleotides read TGTGCCAGCTTAGCAGGGGGGAAAAATGAAAAACTGTTTTTT.

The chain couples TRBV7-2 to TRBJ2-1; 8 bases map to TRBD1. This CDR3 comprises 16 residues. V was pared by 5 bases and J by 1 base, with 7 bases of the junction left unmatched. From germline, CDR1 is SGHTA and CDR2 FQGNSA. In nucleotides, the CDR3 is TGTGCCAGCAGCACCACAGGGGGTTGGTCCTACAATGAGCAGTTCTTC. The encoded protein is CASSTTGGWSYNEQFF. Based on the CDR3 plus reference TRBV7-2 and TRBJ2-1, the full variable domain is GAGVSQSPSNKVTEKGKDVELRCDPISGHTALYWYRQSLGQGLEFLIYFQGNSAPDKSGLPSDRFSAERTGGSVSTLTIQRTQQEDSAVYLCASSTTGGWSYNEQFFGPGTRLTVL.

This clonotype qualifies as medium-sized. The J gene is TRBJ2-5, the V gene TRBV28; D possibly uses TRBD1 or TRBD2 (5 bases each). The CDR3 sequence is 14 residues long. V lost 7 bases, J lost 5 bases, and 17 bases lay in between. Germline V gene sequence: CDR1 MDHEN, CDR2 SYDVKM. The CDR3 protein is CASTRDRGRETQYF. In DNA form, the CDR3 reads TGTGCCAGCACTCGAGACCGGGGCCGGGAGACCCAGTACTTC.

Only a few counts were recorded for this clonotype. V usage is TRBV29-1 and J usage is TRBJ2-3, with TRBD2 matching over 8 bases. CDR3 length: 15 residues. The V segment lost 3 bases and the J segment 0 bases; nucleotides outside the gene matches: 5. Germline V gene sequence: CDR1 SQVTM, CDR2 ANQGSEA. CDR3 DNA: TGCAGCGTTGACCTACTAGCGGATAGCACAGATACGCAGTATTTT. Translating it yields CSVDLLADSTDTQYF.

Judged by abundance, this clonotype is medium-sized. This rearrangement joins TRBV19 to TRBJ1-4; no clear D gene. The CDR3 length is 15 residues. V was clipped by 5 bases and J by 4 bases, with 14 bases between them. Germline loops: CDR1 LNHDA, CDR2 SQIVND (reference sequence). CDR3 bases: TGTGCCAGTAGTCCGAACGCGGCCAATAATGAAAAACTGTTTTTT. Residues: CASSPNAANNEKLFF. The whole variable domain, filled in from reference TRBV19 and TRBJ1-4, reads DGGITQSPKYLFRKEGQNVTLSCEQNLNHDAMYWYRQDPGQGLRLIYYSQIVNDFQKGDIAEGYSVSREKKESFPLTVTSAQKNPTAFYLCASSPNAANNEKLFFGSGTQLSVL.

DNA of the CDR3: TGTGCCAGCAGTGGAGGACTGAACACTGAAGCTTTCTTT. The encoded protein is CASSGGLNTEAFF. The J gene is TRBJ1-1, the V gene TRBV2; D ambiguous. Germline V gene data show CDR1 as SNHLY and CDR2 as FYNNEI. V shed 4 bases and J shed 0 bases, with 6 bases lying between them. CDR3 size: 13 residues.

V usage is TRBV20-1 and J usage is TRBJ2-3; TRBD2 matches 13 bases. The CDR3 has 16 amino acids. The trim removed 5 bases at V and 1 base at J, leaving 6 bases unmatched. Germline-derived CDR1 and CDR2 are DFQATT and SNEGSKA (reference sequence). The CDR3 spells CSAGTSGAGGTDTQYF. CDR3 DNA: TGCAGTGCTGGGACTAGCGGGGCCGGGGGCACAGATACGCAGTATTTT.